These 18 T cell receptor beta chains came from one sample sequenced in a study of T cells in localized non-small cell lung cancer. Using immunoSEQ multiplex PCR, the repertoire was profiled, and TCRdb retains in-frame clones only, with some absent. This table has tens of thousands of clones, roughly 90% appearing once. The sample in question was peripheral blood, obtained before any cancer treatment. The receptors originated from a man aged 35 to 69 with stage I squamous cell lung carcinoma.

The rearrangement joins TRBV2 to TRBJ1-5; weak D call: TRBD1 (5 bases). The CDR3 has 15 residues. The ends were cut back, 1 base at V and 3 bases at J, with 10 bases in the middle. Germline assignment: CDR1 SNHLY and CDR2 FYNNEI. The CDR3 region is CASSEDRQPNQPQHF. The CDR3 nucleotides are TGTGCCAGCAGTGAAGACCGACAGCCCAATCAGCCCCAGCATTTT.

This chain links TRBV7-9 with TRBJ1-5, with D possibly being TRBD1 (6 bases). This CDR3 region has 14 residues. The V end was cut by 5 bases, the J end by 9 bases, with 17 bases between. Germline values: CDR1 SEHNR, CDR2 FQNEAQ (reference sequence). CDR3 nucleotides: TGTGCCAGCAGCCCAAAGGGGGAGTTGGGGCCCCAGCATTTT. This codes for CASSPKGELGPQHF.

The chain employs TRBV15 and TRBJ2-7, with 11 bases lining up with TRBD1. The CDR3 spans 15 residues. Germline trimming cut 1 base from V and 4 bases from J; bases unmatched to any gene: 3. Germline CDR1 and CDR2: LNHNV and YYDKDF (reference sequence). The CDR3 region is CATSRGGTGGYEQYF. The CDR3, as DNA: TGTGCCACCAGCAGAGGTGGGACAGGGGGTTACGAGCAGTACTTC.

The chain couples TRBV28 to TRBJ2-3; 11 bases fit TRBD2. The J segment lost 2 bases and the V segment lost 7 bases, leaving 8 bases of the junction unmatched. The CDR3 runs to 16 residues. The germline gives CDR1 MDHEN, CDR2 SYDVKM. The CDR3 spells CASTSLAGELTDTQYF. The CDR3 region has the DNA TGTGCCAGCACTTCACTAGCGGGGGAACTCACAGATACGCAGTATTTT.

The rearrangement links TRBV2 to TRBJ2-7, with D possibly matching TRBD2 (6 bases). In germline, CDR1 is SNHLY, CDR2 FYNNEI. V was trimmed by 4 bases and J by 6 bases, leaving 16 bases between them. The CDR3 has 14 residues. In DNA, the CDR3 is TGTGCCAGCAGTGTTGAGGTGCAGGGAGGCGAGCAGTACTTC. Its translation is CASSVEVQGGEQYF.

The chain employs TRBV4-1 and TRBJ1-2; 8 bases fit TRBD1. This CDR3 contains 16 residues. V lost 3 bases to trimming and J lost 3 bases; unmatched junction nucleotides: 9. Germline CDR1 reads MGHRA; CDR2 reads YSYEKL. CDR3 sequence: CASSHPPGQGYYGYTF. CDR3 nucleotides: TGCGCCAGCAGCCACCCACCCGGACAGGGTTACTATGGCTACACCTTC.

This chain uses TRBV9 with TRBJ2-3, with 8 bases matching TRBD2. The J segment lost 4 bases and the V segment lost 4 bases, leaving 20 bases of the junction unmatched. The CDR3 is 19 residues long. The germline CDR1 and CDR2 sequences are SGDLS and YYNGEE. CDR3 DNA sequence: TGTGCCAGCAGCAACCCCGGATTCCGACTAGCGATCTTACCAGATACGCAGTATTTT. Translation gives CASSNPGFRLAILPDTQYF.

This sequence joins TRBV18 and TRBJ1-2; D possibly corresponds to TRBD1 (5 bases). Trimming removed 0 bases at V and 3 bases at J, with 8 bases between. Germline V gives CDR1 KGHSH, CDR2 LQKENI. The CDR3 sequence is 14 residues long. For the CDR3, the DNA is TGTGCCAGCTCACCACCGGACAAGTACTATGGCTACACCTTC. The encoded protein is CASSPPDKYYGYTF.

This sequence joins TRBV7-2 and TRBJ1-4; 10 bases map to TRBD1. The CDR3 extends over 14 amino acids. V was pared by 4 bases and J by 7 bases, with 3 bases of the junction left unmatched. Per the germline V gene, CDR1 is SGHTA and CDR2 is FQGNSA. The DNA for the CDR3 is TGTGCCAGCAGCTCCGGGACAGGGGCTGAAAAACTGTTTTTT. Protein: CASSSGTGAEKLFF.

Worth noting for this clone: One junction end disagrees with the germline gene, perhaps due to a read error. This chain links TRBV9 with TRBJ2-3; either TRBD1 or TRBD2 may fit D (6 bases each). Germline lookup yields CDR1 SGDLS and CDR2 YYNGEE. This CDR3 spans 15 amino acids. As DNA, the CDR3 is TGTGCCAACAGCGGGCCGGGACAAAATTCAGATACGCAGTATTTT. Encoded protein: CANSGPGQNSDTQYF.

The rearrangement uses TRBV29-1 and TRBJ1-2; 7 bases match TRBD1. Per germline, CDR1 SQVTM and CDR2 ANQGSEA. The CDR3 covers 14 residues. The V and J ends lost 4 bases and 5 bases, in that order; junction bases with no gene match: 10. CDR3 residues: CSVGSAGGGYGYTF. CDR3 nucleotide sequence: TGCAGCGTTGGTTCGGCAGGGGGAGGGTATGGCTACACCTTC.

In its sample, this clone was seen once. The rearrangement joins TRBV7-2 to TRBJ1-1; TRBD1 might be the D (5 bases). In germline, CDR1 is SGHTA, CDR2 FQGNSA. V lost 4 bases, J lost 9 bases, and 15 bases lay in between. CDR3 length: 13 residues. DNA for the CDR3: TGTGCCAGCAGCTCCCGACAGAGCCTACAAGCTTTCTTT. Amino acids: CASSSRQSLQAFF.

This chain links TRBV6-5 with TRBJ2-7, with 10 bases aligning to TRBD2. The V and J ends lost 5 bases and 2 bases, in that order; junction bases with no gene match: 6. Germline assignment: CDR1 MNHEY and CDR2 SVGAGI. This CDR3 has 15 amino acids. In DNA, the CDR3 is TGTGCCAGCAGTAGGACCGGGACTAGCGCCTACGAGCAGTACTTC. Encoded protein: CASSRTGTSAYEQYF.

V gene TRBV13 combines with J gene TRBJ1-2, with D hard to call. The CDR3 is made up of 13 amino acids. V lost 5 bases and J 5 bases, leaving 12 bases between the germline ends. Germline V CDR1 and CDR2: PRHDT, FYEKMQ (reference sequence). The CDR3 coding sequence is TGTGCCAGCAGCATGCGGACGGGTTATGGCTACACCTTC. Amino acid sequence: CASSMRTGYGYTF. Drawing the rest from reference TRBV13 and TRBJ1-2, the complete variable domain is AAGVIQSPRHLIKEKRETATLKCYPIPRHDTVYWYQQGPGQDPQFLISFYEKMQSDKGSIPDRFSAQQFSDYHSELNMSSLELGDSALYFCASSMRTGYGYTFGSGTRLTVV.

CDR3 in amino acids: CASSEFTQQGAGYTF. The CDR3 DNA follows: TGTGCCAGCAGTGAATTTACCCAACAGGGGGCTGGCTACACCTTC. V is TRBV25-1 and J is TRBJ1-2; TRBD1 agrees at 9 bases. From germline, CDR1 is MGHDK and CDR2 SYGVNS. The CDR3 contains 15 residues. V dropped 1 base and J dropped 7; count of bases not matched to a gene: 7.

V usage is TRBV6-1 and J usage is TRBJ1-5, with D tentatively TRBD1 (5 bases). Germline lookup yields CDR1 MNHNS and CDR2 SASEGT. V dropped 1 base and J dropped 6 bases, with 19 bases sitting between them. The CDR3 consists of 17 residues. The CDR3 DNA is TGTGCCAGCAGTGAAGGGAGGGGCGGGATGTCTGTTCAGCCCCAGCATTTT. Residues: CASSEGRGGMSVQPQHF.

This rearrangement joins TRBV5-3 to TRBJ1-2; D not certain. Being an ORF, TRBV5-3 has a function that is uncertain. The V and J ends lost 9 bases and 6 bases respectively, with 15 bases between them. The CDR3 extends over 12 amino acids. CDR3 DNA: TGTGCCATGATCCTCCCGAACGATGGCTACACCTTC. This encodes CAMILPNDGYTF.

V gene TRBV11-2 combines with J gene TRBJ2-5; D unclear. Judging by the DNA end, TRBJ2-7 fits better; the J call may be wrong. CDR3 length equals 15 residues. Germline CDR1 SGHAT, CDR2 FQNNGV. This chain's CDR3 is CASSQDWQSSYEQYF. The CDR3 coding sequence is TGTGCCAGCAGCCAAGATTGGCAGAGCTCCTACGAGCAGTACTTC.